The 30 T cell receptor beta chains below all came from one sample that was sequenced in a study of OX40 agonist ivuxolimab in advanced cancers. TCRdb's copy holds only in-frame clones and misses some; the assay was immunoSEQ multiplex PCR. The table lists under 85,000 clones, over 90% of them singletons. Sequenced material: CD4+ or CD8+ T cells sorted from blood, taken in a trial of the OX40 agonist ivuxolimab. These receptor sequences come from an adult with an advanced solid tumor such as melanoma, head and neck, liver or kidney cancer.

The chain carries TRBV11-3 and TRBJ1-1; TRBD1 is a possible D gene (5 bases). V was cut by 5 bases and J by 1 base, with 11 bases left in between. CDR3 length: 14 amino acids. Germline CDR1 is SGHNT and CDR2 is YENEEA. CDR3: CASSLRGGNTEAFF. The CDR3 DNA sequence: TGTGCCAGCAGCCTTCGGGGGGGGAACACTGAAGCTTTCTTT.

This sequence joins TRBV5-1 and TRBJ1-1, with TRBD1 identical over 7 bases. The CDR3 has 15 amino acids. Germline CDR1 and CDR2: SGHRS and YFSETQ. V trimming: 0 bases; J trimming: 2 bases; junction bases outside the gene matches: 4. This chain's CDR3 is CASSLGDRDNTEAFF. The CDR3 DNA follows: TGCGCCAGCAGCTTGGGAGACAGGGACAACACTGAAGCTTTCTTT.

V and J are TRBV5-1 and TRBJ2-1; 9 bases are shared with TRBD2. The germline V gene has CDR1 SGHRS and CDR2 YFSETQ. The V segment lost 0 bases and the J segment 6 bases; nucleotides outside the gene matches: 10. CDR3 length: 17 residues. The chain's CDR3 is CASSLALASGTGNEQFF. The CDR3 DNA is TGCGCCAGCAGCTTGGCCTTGGCTAGCGGGACGGGCAATGAGCAGTTCTTC.

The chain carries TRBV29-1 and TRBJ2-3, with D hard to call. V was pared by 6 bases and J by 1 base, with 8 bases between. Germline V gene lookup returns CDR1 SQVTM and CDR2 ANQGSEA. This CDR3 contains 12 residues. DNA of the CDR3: TGCAGCGTACTATCGGGCACAGATACGCAGTATTTT. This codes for CSVLSGTDTQYF.

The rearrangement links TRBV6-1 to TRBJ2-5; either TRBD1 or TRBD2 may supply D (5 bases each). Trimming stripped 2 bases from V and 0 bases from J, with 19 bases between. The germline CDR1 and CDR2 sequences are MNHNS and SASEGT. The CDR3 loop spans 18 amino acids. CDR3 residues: CASSETLGVFAHQETQYF. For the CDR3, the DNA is TGTGCCAGCAGTGAAACCCTGGGGGTCTTCGCCCACCAAGAGACCCAGTACTTC.

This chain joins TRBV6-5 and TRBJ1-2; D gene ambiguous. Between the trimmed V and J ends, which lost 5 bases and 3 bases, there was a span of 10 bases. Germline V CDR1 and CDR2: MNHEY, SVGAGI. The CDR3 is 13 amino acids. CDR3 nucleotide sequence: TGTGCCAGCAGTGCGGATGGAGACTATGGCTACACCTTC. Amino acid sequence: CASSADGDYGYTF.

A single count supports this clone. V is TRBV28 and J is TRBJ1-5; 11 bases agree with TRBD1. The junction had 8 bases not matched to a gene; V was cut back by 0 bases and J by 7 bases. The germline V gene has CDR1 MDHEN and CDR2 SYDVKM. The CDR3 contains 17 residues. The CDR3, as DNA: TGTGCCAGCAGTTTATGGGCCGGGACAGGGGGTTACCAGCCCCAGCATTTT. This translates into CASSLWAGTGGYQPQHF.

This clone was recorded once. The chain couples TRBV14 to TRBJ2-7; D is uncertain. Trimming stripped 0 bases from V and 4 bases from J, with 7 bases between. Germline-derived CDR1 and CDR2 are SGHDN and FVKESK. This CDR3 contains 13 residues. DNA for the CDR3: TGTGCCAGCAGCCAAGATCGTGGGTACGAGCAGTACTTC. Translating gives CASSQDRGYEQYF.

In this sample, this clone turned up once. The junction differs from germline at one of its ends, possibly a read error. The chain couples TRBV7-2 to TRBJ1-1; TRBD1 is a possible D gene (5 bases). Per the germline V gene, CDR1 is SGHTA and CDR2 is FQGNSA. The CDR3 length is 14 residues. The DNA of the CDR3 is TGTGCCGGCAGCCCTGGCTTGGGGCGGACTGAAGCTTTCTTT. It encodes CAGSPGLGRTEAFF.

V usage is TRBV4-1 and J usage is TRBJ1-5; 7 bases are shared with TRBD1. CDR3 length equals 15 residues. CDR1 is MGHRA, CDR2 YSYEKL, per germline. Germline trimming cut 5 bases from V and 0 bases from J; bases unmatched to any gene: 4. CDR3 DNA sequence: TGCGCCAGCAGCGGGACAGCTCATAGCAATCAGCCCCAGCATTTT. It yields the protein CASSGTAHSNQPQHF.

The CDR3 loop reads CASSLWASGLAEAYNEQFF. The CDR3 nucleotides read TGTGCCAGCAGTTTATGGGCGTCGGGACTAGCGGAAGCCTACAATGAGCAGTTCTTC. The V gene is TRBV28, the J gene TRBJ2-1; the match to TRBD2 covers 11 bases. The CDR3 has 19 residues. Losses at the gene ends were 0 bases for V and 2 bases for J; bases not matched to a gene: 9. In germline, CDR1 is MDHEN, CDR2 SYDVKM.

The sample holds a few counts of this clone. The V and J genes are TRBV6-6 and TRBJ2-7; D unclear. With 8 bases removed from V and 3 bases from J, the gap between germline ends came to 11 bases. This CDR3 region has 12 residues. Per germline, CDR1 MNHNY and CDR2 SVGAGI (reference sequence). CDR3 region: CASSTRLYEQYF. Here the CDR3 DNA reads TGTGCCAGCTCGACAAGACTCTACGAGCAGTACTTC.

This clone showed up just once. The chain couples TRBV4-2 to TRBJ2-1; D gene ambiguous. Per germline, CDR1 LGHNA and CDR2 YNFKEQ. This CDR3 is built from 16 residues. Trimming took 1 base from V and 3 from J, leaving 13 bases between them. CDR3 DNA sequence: TGTGCCAGCAGCCAAGGAAGCCACACAAACTACAATGAGCAGTTCTTC. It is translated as CASSQGSHTNYNEQFF.

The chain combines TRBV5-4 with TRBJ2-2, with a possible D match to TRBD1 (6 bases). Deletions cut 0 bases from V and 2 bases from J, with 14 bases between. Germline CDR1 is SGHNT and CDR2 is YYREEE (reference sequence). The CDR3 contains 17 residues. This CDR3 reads CASSLGFGTTNTGELFF. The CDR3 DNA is TGTGCCAGCAGCTTGGGTTTCGGGACAACAAACACCGGGGAGCTGTTTTTT.

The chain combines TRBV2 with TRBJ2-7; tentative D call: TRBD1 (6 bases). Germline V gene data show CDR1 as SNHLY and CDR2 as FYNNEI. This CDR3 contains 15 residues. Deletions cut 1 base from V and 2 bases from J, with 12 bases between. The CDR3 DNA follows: TGTGCCAGCAGTGAAGAACGTCAGGGGACCTACGAGCAGTACTTC. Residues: CASSEERQGTYEQYF.

The CDR3 nucleotides are TGTGCCAGCTCATCAAAGGGGGGGGTACGCGAGCAGTACTTC. Encoded protein: CASSSKGGVREQYF. This chain uses TRBV18 with TRBJ2-7, with D possibly matching TRBD2 (7 bases). The length of the CDR3 is 14 residues. The V gene's germline CDR1 is KGHSH and CDR2 LQKENI. V was cut by 5 bases and J by 6 bases, with 17 bases left in between.

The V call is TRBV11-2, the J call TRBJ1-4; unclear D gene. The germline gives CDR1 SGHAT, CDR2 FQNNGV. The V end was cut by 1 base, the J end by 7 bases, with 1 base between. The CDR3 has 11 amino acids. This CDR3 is CASSLGEKLFF. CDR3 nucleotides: TGTGCCAGCAGCTTAGGTGAAAAACTGTTTTTT.

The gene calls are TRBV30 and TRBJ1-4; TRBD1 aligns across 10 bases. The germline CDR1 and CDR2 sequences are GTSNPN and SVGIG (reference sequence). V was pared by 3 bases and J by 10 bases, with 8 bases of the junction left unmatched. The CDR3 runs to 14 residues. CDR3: CAWRGTGAKGKLFF. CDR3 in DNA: TGTGCCTGGAGGGGGACAGGGGCCAAAGGAAAACTGTTTTTT. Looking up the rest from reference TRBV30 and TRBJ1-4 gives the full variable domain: SQTIHQWPATLVQPVGSPLSLECTVEGTSNPNLYWYRQAAGRGLQLLFYSVGIGQISSEVPQNLSASRPQDRQFILSSKKLLLSDSGFYLCAWRGTGAKGKLFFGSGTQLSVL.

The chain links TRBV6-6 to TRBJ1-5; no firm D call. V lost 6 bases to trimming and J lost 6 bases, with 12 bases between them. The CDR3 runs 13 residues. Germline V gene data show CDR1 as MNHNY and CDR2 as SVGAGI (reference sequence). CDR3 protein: CASRPRVGQPQHF. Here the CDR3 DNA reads TGTGCCAGCAGGCCCCGGGTAGGTCAGCCCCAGCATTTT.

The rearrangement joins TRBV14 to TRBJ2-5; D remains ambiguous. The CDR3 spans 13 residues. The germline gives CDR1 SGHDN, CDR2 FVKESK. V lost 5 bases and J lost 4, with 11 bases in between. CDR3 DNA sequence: TGTGCCAGCAGCTCTCAGATTTTAGAGACCCAGTACTTC. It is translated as CASSSQILETQYF.

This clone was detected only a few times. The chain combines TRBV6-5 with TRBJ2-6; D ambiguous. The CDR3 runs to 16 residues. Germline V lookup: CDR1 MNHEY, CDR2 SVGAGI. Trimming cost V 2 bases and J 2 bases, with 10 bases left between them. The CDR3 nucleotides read TGTGCCAGCAGTTACGAAATGGCGACTGGGGCCAACGTCCTGACTTTC. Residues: CASSYEMATGANVLTF.

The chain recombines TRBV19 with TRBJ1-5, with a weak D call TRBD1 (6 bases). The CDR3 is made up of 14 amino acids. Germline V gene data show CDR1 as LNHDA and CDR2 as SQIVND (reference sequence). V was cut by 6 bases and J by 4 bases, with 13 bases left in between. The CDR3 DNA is TGTGCCAGTAGCTTTGGGGGGGCGAATCAGCCCCAGCATTTT. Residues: CASSFGGANQPQHF.

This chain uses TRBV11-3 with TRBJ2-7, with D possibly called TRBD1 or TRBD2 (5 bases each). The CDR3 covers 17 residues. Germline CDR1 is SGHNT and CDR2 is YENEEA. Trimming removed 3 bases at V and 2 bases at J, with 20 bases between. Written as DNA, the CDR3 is TGTGCCAGCAGCTTTAAGGGGCTAGCCGAACTCCCCTACGAGCAGTACTTC. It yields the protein CASSFKGLAELPYEQYF. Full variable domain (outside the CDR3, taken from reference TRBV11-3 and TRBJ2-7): EAGVVQSPRYKIIEKKQPVAFWCNPISGHNTLYWYLQNLGQGPELLIRYENEEAVDDSQLPKDRFSAERLKGVDSTLKIQPAELGDSAVYLCASSFKGLAELPYEQYFGPGTRLTVT.

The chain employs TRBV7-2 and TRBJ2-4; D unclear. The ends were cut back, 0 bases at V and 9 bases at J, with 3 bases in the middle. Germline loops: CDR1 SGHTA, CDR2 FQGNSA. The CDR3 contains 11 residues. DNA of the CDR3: TGTGCCAGCAGCTTAGCTGGCATTCAGTACTTC. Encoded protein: CASSLAGIQYF.

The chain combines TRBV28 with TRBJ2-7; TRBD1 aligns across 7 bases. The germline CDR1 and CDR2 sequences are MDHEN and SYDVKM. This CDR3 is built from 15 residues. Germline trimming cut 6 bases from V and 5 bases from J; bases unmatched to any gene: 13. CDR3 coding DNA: TGTGCCAGCAGCTCAGGGGGTAGCAGTTCCGACGAGCAGTACTTC. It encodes CASSSGGSSSDEQYF.

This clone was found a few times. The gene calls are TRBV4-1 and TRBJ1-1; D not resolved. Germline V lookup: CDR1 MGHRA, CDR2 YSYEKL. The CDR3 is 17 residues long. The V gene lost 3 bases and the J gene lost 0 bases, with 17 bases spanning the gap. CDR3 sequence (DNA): TGCGCCAGCAGCCAGATCTTGAGGGCAAACATGAACACTGAAGCTTTCTTT. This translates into CASSQILRANMNTEAFF.

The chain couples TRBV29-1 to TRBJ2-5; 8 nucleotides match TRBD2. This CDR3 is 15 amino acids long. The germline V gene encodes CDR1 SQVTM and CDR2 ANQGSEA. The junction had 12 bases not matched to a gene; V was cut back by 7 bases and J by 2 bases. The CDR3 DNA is TGCAGCGGAAGATCCTTCGGACTAGCTCAAGAGACCCAGTACTTC. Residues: CSGRSFGLAQETQYF.

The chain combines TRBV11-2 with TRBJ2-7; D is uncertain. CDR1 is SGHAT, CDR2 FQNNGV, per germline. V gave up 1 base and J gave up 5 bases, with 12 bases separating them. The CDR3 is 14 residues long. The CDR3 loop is CASSLGPVRDEQYF. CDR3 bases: TGTGCCAGCAGCTTAGGCCCAGTTCGGGACGAGCAGTACTTC.

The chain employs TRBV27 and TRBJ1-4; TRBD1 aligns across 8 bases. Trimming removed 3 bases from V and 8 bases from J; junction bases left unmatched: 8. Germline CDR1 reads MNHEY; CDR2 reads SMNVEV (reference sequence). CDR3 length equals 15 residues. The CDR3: CASSFAGGRWEKLFF. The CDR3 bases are TGTGCCAGCAGTTTCGCAGGGGGCCGGTGGGAAAAACTGTTTTTT. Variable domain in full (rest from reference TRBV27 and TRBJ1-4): EAQVTQNPRYLITVTGKKLTVTCSQNMNHEYMSWYRQDPGLGLRQIYYSMNVEVTDKGDVPEGYKVSRKEKRNFPLILESPSPNQTSLYFCASSFAGGRWEKLFFGSGTQLSVL.

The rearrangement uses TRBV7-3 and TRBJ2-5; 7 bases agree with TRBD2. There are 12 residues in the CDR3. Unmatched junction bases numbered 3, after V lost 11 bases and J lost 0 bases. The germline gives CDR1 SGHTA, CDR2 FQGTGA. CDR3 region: CAERDYQETQYF. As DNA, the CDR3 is TGTGCCGAGCGGGACTACCAAGAGACCCAGTACTTC.